This T cell receptor beta chain is drawn from a study of cytomegalovirus exposure and HLA in healthy donors. About this clone itself: Its antigen is unidentified.

Study-wide results and limits: It was reported that TCR beta sequences correctly inferred the HLA-A and HLA-B alleles for most subjects. The authors listed some 160 TCR beta chains as cytomegalovirus-associated.

60 Vbeta and 13 Jbeta primers were used in PCR. Profiled with immunoSEQ multiplex PCR; TCRdb holds only in-frame clones, not every one. The profile shows over 150,000 clones, 80% to 90% of them singletons. This CDR3 is 14 amino acids long. CDR1 is LNHDA and CDR2 is SQIVND in the germline V gene (reference sequence). The V and J ends lost 7 bases and 4 bases respectively, with 14 bases between them. Healthy individuals who donated bone marrow served as the donors. The clonotype comes from a woman between 45 and 60 years old in good health and CMV-seronegative. This rearrangement joins TRBV19 to TRBJ1-5; D gene unclear. Sequenced sample: PBMCs. The CDR3 coding sequence is TGTGCCAGTACTAGAGGGCTGGGGAATCAGCCCCAGCATTTT. Its protein is CASTRGLGNQPQHF.